The next 22 T cell receptor beta chains were all read from a single sample in a study of shared clonotypes between healthy human individuals. Profiling relied on immunoSEQ multiplex PCR, and the TCRdb table lists in-frame clones only, not all of them. The data contain about 2.4 million clones, more than 80% of them singletons. Sequencing was carried out using naive CD4+ T cells sorted from blood. The sample's subset: CD45RA+ positively selected. The receptors stem from a young man in good health.

The chain combines TRBV12-5 with TRBJ2-3; TRBD2 agrees at 12 bases. Germline V gene lookup returns CDR1 LGHNT and CDR2 FRNRAP. V was clipped by 4 bases and J by 7 bases; unmatched bases: 3. The CDR3 runs 14 residues. CDR3 DNA sequence: TGTGCTAGTGGTTCTAGCGGGGGGGCAAATACGCAGTATTTT. It yields the protein CASGSSGGANTQYF.

In this sample, this clone turned up a few times. The genes are TRBV2 and TRBJ1-1; unclear D gene. The germline V gene has CDR1 SNHLY and CDR2 FYNNEI. The CDR3 sequence is 14 residues long. Deletions cut 6 bases from V and 1 base from J, with 12 bases between. The CDR3 loop reads CASSAGFPNTEAFF. CDR3 nucleotide sequence: TGTGCCAGCAGCGCGGGATTCCCGAACACTGAAGCTTTCTTT.

J is TRBJ2-3 and V is TRBV12-5; 7 positions match TRBD2. CDR3 length: 18 amino acids. Per germline, CDR1 LGHNT and CDR2 FRNRAP. J lost 0 bases, V lost 0 bases, and 9 bases had no gene match. CDR3 amino acids: CASGLVLGTTASTDTQYF. The DNA of the CDR3 is TGTGCTAGTGGTTTGGTACTGGGGACTACGGCTAGCACAGATACGCAGTATTTT.

The CDR3 DNA is TGTGCCAGCGGCCAGGGACAGGGGATCTACGAGCAGTACTTC. Translating it yields CASGQGQGIYEQYF. The chain couples TRBV2 to TRBJ2-7; 10 nucleotides agree with TRBD1. CDR1 is SNHLY, CDR2 FYNNEI, per germline. The trim removed 8 bases at V and 3 bases at J, leaving 7 bases unmatched. This CDR3 contains 14 residues.

The chain carries TRBV25-1 and TRBJ2-1; 7 positions agree with TRBD1. The CDR3 spans 15 residues. J lost 0 bases, V lost 3 bases, and 2 bases had no gene match. Germline V gene sequence: CDR1 MGHDK, CDR2 SYGVNS. CDR3 DNA: TGTGCCAGCAGTGACCCAGGGGGCTCCTACAATGAGCAGTTCTTC. Translating gives CASSDPGGSYNEQFF.

The genes are TRBV9 and TRBJ2-1, with 7 positions matching TRBD2. The CDR3 consists of 17 residues. CDR1 and CDR2 (germline): SGDLS, YYNGEE. V was pared by 7 bases and J by 9 bases, with 22 bases of the junction left unmatched. CDR3 DNA: TGTGCCAGCGGGGCGGGAGTAACCCCCAGAGATGTCAGTGAGCAGTTCTTC. Residues: CASGAGVTPRDVSEQFF.

The chain recombines TRBV2 with TRBJ1-6, with 9 positions matching TRBD1. The CDR3 contains 14 residues. V lost 5 bases to trimming and J lost 9 bases; unmatched junction nucleotides: 5. Germline-derived CDR1 and CDR2 are SNHLY and FYNNEI. In DNA, the CDR3 is TGTGCCAGCAGTACACAGGGGGCAGGTTCACCCCTCCACTTT. Amino acids: CASSTQGAGSPLHF.

This chain links TRBV4-3 with TRBJ1-2, with 9 bases lining up with TRBD1. CDR1 is LGHNA and CDR2 is YSLEER in the germline V gene. The CDR3 has 13 residues. V gave up 6 bases and J gave up 5 bases; unmatched junction bases: 4. CDR3 region: CASRSGQGYGYTF. CDR3 nucleotide sequence: TGCGCCAGCAGATCGGGACAGGGTTATGGCTACACCTTC.

The V call is TRBV5-1, the J call TRBJ2-5; TRBD2 matches at 11 bases. Germline CDR1 is SGHRS and CDR2 is YFSETQ. The V gene end was trimmed by 0 bases and the J gene end by 5 bases; junction bases not matched to a gene: 9. CDR3 length: 17 residues. DNA for the CDR3: TGCGCCAGCAGCTTGGCCAAGGCTAGCGGGGGGCCGGAGACCCAGTACTTC. Its translation: CASSLAKASGGPETQYF.

The chain uses TRBV29-1 and TRBJ1-1; TRBD1 is a possible D gene (5 bases). With 5 bases removed from V and 0 bases from J, the gap between germline ends came to 13 bases. This CDR3 has 14 residues. Germline lookup yields CDR1 SQVTM and CDR2 ANQGSEA. The CDR3 is CSVRRQSMNTEAFF. Here the CDR3 DNA reads TGCAGCGTTCGCAGACAGAGCATGAACACTGAAGCTTTCTTT.

The CDR3 spells CASSRTRGLGPHEQYF. In nucleotides, the CDR3 is TGTGCCAGCAGTCGCACTAGGGGACTAGGTCCACACGAGCAGTACTTC. The rearrangement links TRBV27 to TRBJ2-7, with 8 bases identical to TRBD2. V was pared by 5 bases and J by 5 bases, with 14 bases of the junction left unmatched. The V gene's germline CDR1 is MNHEY and CDR2 SMNVEV (reference sequence). The CDR3 is 16 amino acids.

Comment on this clone: Within the sample, other DNA sequences also encode this same CDR3. The chain couples TRBV11-2 to TRBJ1-1, with 8 bases identical to TRBD1. The junction had 3 bases not matched to a gene; V was cut back by 1 base and J by 5 bases. Looked up from germline, CDR1 is SGHAT and CDR2 is FQNNGV. The CDR3 runs to 14 residues. Here the CDR3 DNA reads TGTGCCAGCAGCTTAGGGACAGGGAGTACTGAAGCTTTCTTT. Its translation: CASSLGTGSTEAFF.

This chain links TRBV7-9 with TRBJ1-2; D is possibly TRBD1 (6 bases). V shed 0 bases and J shed 5 bases, with 10 bases lying between them. The V gene's germline CDR1 is SEHNR and CDR2 FQNEAQ (reference sequence). The CDR3 has 14 amino acids. The CDR3 protein is CASSLAQGPYGYTF. As DNA, the CDR3 is TGTGCCAGCAGCTTAGCGCAGGGGCCGTATGGCTACACCTTC.

CDR3 region: CSASLLQGQYF. In DNA, the CDR3 is TGCAGTGCTAGCCTCCTACAGGGGCAGTACTTC. The chain joins TRBV20-1 to TRBJ2-5; TRBD1 matches 7 bases. CDR1 and CDR2 (germline): DFQATT, SNEGSKA (reference sequence). There are 11 residues in the CDR3. The trim removed 3 bases at V and 11 bases at J, leaving 6 bases unmatched.

This clone has more than one count but fewer than ten. This sample includes further DNA sequences coding for the same CDR3. V usage is TRBV9 and J usage is TRBJ1-1, with D possibly matching TRBD1 (5 bases). The CDR3 consists of 14 residues. From germline, CDR1 is SGDLS and CDR2 YYNGEE. V was clipped by 2 bases and J by 1 base, with 9 bases between them. CDR3 residues: CASSVLGGNTEAFF. In nucleotides, the CDR3 is TGTGCCAGCAGCGTCCTGGGGGGGAACACTGAAGCTTTCTTT.

The chain has TRBV30 and TRBJ2-2, with no clear D. V gave up 3 bases and J gave up 0 bases, with 8 bases separating them. The germline gives CDR1 GTSNPN, CDR2 SVGIG (reference sequence). This CDR3 is built from 14 residues. In DNA, the CDR3 is TGTGCCTGGAGCGCGCGTACGAACACCGGGGAGCTGTTTTTT. Translated, it gives CAWSARTNTGELFF.

CDR3 region: CASGLVPLGAASYGYTF. The CDR3, as DNA: TGTGCTAGTGGTTTGGTACCCTTAGGGGCAGCCTCCTATGGCTACACCTTC. The chain joins TRBV12-5 to TRBJ1-2; tentative D call: TRBD1 (5 bases). The V end lost 0 bases, the J end lost 4 bases, and 18 bases lay between the germline ends. CDR3 size: 17 residues. The germline gives CDR1 LGHNT, CDR2 FRNRAP.

V gene TRBV11-1 combines with J gene TRBJ2-7; 8 positions match TRBD2. The CDR3 loop spans 15 amino acids. Trimming took 5 bases from V and 2 from J; bases not matched to a gene: 8. CDR1 SGHAT and CDR2 FQDESV come from the germline V gene (reference sequence). CDR3 nucleotides: TGTGCCAGCAGCCCGGGGGGGTCGATCGCCTACGAGCAGTACTTC. Amino acids: CASSPGGSIAYEQYF.

V is TRBV7-9 and J is TRBJ2-5; 8 bases agree with TRBD1. The DNA end is a closer match to TRBJ2-7, so the J assignment may be wrong. The CDR3 consists of 15 residues. Per germline, CDR1 SEHNR and CDR2 FQNEAQ (reference sequence). CDR3 coding DNA: TGTGCCAGCAGCCCGACGGACAGGGTCTTCTACGAGCAGTACTTC. It translates to CASSPTDRVFYEQYF.

This clone was recorded once. Mismatch with germline at one junction end may stem from a read error. The rearrangement uses TRBV11-2 and TRBJ2-2; the match to TRBD2 covers 7 bases. CDR1 SGHAT and CDR2 FQNNGV come from the germline V gene. The CDR3 has 16 residues. The CDR3 sequence is CACSGSAGEYTGELFF. CDR3 DNA: TGTGCCTGCAGTGGTTCTGCGGGAGAATACACCGGGGAGCTGTTTTTT. The entire variable domain, with the rest obtained from reference TRBV11-2 and TRBJ2-2, is as follows: EAGVAQSPRYKIIEKRQSVAFWCNPISGHATLYWYQQILGQGPKLLIQFQNNGVVDDSQLPKDRFSAERLKGVDSTLKIQPAKLEDSAVYLCACSGSAGEYTGELFFGEGSRLTVL.

This clone was observed once. The rearrangement links TRBV7-2 to TRBJ2-3; 8 bases agree with TRBD2. Germline V gene data show CDR1 as SGHTA and CDR2 as FQGNSA. Germline trimming cut 3 bases from V and 1 base from J; bases unmatched to any gene: 9. There are 17 residues in the CDR3. The CDR3 reads CASSFRGGSAGTDTQYF. The CDR3 DNA reads TGTGCCAGCAGCTTTCGGGGGGGGAGCGCTGGCACAGATACGCAGTATTTT.

The chain links TRBV27 to TRBJ2-1; D remains ambiguous. Germline V lookup: CDR1 MNHEY, CDR2 SMNVEV (reference sequence). Between the trimmed V and J ends, which lost 7 bases and 1 base, there was a span of 20 bases. The CDR3 has 17 residues. The CDR3 here is CASISLQASPSYNEQFF. The CDR3 nucleotides read TGTGCCAGCATTTCCCTGCAGGCTAGTCCTTCCTACAATGAGCAGTTCTTC.